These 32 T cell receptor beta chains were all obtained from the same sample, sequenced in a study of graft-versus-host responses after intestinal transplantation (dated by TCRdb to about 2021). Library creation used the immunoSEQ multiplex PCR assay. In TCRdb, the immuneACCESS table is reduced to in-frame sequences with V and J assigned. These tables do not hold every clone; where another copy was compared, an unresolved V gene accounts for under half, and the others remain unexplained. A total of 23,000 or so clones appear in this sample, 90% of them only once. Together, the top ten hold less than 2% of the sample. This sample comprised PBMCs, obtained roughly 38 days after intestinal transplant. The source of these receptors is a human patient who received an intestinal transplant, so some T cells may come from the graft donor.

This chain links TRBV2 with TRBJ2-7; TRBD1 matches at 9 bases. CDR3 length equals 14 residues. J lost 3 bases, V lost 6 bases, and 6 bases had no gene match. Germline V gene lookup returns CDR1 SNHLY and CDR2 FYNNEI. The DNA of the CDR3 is TGTGCCAGCAGCACCGGGACAGGGTACTACGAGCAGTACTTC. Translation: CASSTGTGYYEQYF.

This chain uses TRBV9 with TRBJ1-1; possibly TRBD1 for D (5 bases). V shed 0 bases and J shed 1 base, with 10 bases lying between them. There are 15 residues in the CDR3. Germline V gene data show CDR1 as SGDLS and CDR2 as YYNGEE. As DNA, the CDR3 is TGTGCCAGCAGCGTAGGTTTTACAGGGAACACTGAAGCTTTCTTT. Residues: CASSVGFTGNTEAFF.

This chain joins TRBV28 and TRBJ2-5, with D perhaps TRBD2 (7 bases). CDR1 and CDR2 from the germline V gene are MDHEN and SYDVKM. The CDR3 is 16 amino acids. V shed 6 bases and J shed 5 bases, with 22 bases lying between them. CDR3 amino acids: CASSPLQGGVWETQYF. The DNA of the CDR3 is TGTGCCAGCAGCCCCTTACAGGGAGGGGTGTGGGAGACCCAGTACTTC.

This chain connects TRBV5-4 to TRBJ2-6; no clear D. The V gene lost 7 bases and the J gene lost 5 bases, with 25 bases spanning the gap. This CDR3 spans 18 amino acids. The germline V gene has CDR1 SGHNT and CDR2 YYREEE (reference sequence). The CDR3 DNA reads TGTGCCAGCCTTCATTTCGTACCAGAACAAAGTCGGGCCAACGTCCTGACTTTC. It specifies CASLHFVPEQSRANVLTF.

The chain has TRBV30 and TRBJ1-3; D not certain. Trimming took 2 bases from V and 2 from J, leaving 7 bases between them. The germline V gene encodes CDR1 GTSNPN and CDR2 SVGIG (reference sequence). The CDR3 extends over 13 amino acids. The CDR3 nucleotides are TGTGCCTGGAGTATAGAGGCTGGAAACACCATATATTTT. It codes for CAWSIEAGNTIYF.

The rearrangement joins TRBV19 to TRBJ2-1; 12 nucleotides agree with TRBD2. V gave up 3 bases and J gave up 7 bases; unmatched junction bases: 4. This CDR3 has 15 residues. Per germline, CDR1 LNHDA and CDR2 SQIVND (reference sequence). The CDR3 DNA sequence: TGTGCCAGTAGTATCCTAGCGGGAGGGCCAAATGAGCAGTTCTTC. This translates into CASSILAGGPNEQFF.

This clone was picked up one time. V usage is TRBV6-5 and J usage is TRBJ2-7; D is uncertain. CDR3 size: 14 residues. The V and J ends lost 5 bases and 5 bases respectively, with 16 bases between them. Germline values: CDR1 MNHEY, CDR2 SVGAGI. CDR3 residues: CASSDILPDDEQYF. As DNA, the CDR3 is TGTGCCAGCAGTGACATACTCCCGGACGACGAGCAGTACTTC.

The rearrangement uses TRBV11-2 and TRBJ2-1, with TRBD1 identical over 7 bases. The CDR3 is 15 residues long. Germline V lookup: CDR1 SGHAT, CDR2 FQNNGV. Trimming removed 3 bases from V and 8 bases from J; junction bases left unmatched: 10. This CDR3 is CASSFPVTGRDEQFF. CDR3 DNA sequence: TGTGCCAGCAGCTTCCCCGTGACAGGGCGGGATGAGCAGTTCTTC.

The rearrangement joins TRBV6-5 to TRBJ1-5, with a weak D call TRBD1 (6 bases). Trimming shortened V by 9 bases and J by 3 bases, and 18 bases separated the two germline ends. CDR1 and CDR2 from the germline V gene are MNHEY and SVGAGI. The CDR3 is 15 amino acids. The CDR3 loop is CASLGVDRLNQPQHF. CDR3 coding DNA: TGTGCCAGTCTCGGGGTGGACAGACTCAATCAGCCCCAGCATTTT.

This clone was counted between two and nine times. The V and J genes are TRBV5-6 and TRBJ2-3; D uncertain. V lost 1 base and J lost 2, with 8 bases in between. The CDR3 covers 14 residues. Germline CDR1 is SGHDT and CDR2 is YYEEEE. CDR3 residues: CASSLYLVTDTQYF. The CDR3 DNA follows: TGTGCCAGCAGCTTGTACCTAGTCACAGATACGCAGTATTTT.

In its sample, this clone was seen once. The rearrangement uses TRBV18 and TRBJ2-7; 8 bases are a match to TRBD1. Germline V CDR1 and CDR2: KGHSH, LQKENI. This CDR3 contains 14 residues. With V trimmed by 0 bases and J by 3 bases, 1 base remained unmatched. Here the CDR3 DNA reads TGTGCCAGCTCACCACCGACAGGGGACTACGAGCAGTACTTC. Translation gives CASSPPTGDYEQYF.

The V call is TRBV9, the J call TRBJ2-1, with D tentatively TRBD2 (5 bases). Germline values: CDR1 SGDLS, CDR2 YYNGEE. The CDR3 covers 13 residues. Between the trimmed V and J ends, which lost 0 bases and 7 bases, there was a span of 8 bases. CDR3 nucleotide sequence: TGTGCCAGCAGCGTAGGGGGAGAGAATGAGCAGTTCTTC. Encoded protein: CASSVGGENEQFF.

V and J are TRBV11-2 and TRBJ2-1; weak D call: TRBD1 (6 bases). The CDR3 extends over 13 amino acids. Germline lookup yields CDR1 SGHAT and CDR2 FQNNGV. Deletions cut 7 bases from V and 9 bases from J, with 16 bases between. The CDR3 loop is CASTGTGSGEQFF. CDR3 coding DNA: TGTGCCAGCACCGGAACAGGGTCCGGTGAGCAGTTCTTC. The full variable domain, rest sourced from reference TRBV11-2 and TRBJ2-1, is EAGVAQSPRYKIIEKRQSVAFWCNPISGHATLYWYQQILGQGPKLLIQFQNNGVVDDSQLPKDRFSAERLKGVDSTLKIQPAKLEDSAVYLCASTGTGSGEQFFGPGTRLTVL.

CDR3 in amino acids: CASSVSPGETQYF. In DNA form, the CDR3 reads TGTGCCAGCAGCGTATCCCCAGGAGAGACCCAGTACTTC. The gene calls are TRBV9 and TRBJ2-5; D is ambiguous. The germline CDR1 and CDR2 sequences are SGDLS and YYNGEE. CDR3 length: 13 amino acids. Trimming removed 1 base from V and 4 bases from J, with 8 bases in between. Based on the CDR3 plus reference TRBV9 and TRBJ2-5, the full variable domain is DSGVTQTPKHLITATGQRVTLRCSPRSGDLSVYWYQQSLDQGLQFLIQYYNGEERAKGNILERFSAQQFPDLHSELNLSSLELGDSALYFCASSVSPGETQYFGPGTRLLVL.

CDR3 in DNA: TGTGCCAGCAGCTTCGGGACAGGGGTCTATGGCTACACCTTC. As protein: CASSFGTGVYGYTF. The chain is built from TRBV11-2 and TRBJ1-2; 10 positions agree with TRBD1. Looked up from germline, CDR1 is SGHAT and CDR2 is FQNNGV. V dropped 3 bases and J dropped 4; count of bases not matched to a gene: 2. This CDR3 has 14 amino acids.

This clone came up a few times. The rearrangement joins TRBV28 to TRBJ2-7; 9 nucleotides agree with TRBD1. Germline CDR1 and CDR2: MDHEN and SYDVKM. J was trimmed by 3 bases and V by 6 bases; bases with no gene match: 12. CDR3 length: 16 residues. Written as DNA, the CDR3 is TGTGCCAGCAGGCTATTACCGGGACAGGGAAACTACGAGCAGTACTTC. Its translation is CASRLLPGQGNYEQYF.

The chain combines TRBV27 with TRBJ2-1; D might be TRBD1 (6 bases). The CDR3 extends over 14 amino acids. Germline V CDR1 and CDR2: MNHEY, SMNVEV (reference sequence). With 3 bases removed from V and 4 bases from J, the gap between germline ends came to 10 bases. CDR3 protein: CASSLKTGYNEQFF. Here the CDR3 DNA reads TGTGCCAGCAGTTTGAAGACAGGTTACAATGAGCAGTTCTTC.

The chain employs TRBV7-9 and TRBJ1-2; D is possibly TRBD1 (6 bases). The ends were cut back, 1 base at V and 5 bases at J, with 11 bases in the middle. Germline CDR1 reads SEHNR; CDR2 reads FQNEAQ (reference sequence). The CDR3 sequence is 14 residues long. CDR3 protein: CASSLVGGSYGYTF. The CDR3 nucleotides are TGTGCCAGCAGCTTAGTTGGGGGCTCATATGGCTACACCTTC. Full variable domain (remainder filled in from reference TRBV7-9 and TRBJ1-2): DTGVSQNPRHKITKRGQNVTFRCDPISEHNRLYWYRQTLGQGPEFLTYFQNEAQLEKSRLLSDRFSAERPKGSFSTLEIQRTEQGDSAMYLCASSLVGGSYGYTFGSGTRLTVV.

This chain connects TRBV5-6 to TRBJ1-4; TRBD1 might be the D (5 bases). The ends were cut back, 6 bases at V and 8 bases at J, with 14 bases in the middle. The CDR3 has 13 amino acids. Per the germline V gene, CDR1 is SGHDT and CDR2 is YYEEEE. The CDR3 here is CASTSGNGEKLFF. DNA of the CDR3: TGTGCCAGCACCTCAGGGAATGGAGAAAAACTGTTTTTT.

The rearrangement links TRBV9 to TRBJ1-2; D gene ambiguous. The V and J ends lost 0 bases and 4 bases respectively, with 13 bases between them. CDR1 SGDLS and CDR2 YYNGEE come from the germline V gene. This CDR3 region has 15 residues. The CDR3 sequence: CASSVASSPSYGYTF. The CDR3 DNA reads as TGTGCCAGCAGCGTAGCCAGCTCGCCATCCTATGGCTACACCTTC. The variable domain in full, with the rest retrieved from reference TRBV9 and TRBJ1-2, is DSGVTQTPKHLITATGQRVTLRCSPRSGDLSVYWYQQSLDQGLQFLIQYYNGEERAKGNILERFSAQQFPDLHSELNLSSLELGDSALYFCASSVASSPSYGYTFGSGTRLTVV.

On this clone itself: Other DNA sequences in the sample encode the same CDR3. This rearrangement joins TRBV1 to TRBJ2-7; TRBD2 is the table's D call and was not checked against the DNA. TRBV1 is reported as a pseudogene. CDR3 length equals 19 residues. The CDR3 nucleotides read TGCACCAGCAGCCAAGATCAAGGTATTGGGAAGGCGGGAGGGCACGAGCAGTACTTC. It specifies CTSSQDQGIGKAGGHEQYF.

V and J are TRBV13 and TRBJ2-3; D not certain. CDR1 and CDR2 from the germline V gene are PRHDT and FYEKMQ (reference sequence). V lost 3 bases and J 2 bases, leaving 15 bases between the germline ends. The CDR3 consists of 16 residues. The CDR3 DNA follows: TGTGCCAGCAGCTTTGGCTTTAAGTATGACACAGATACGCAGTATTTT. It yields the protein CASSFGFKYDTDTQYF.

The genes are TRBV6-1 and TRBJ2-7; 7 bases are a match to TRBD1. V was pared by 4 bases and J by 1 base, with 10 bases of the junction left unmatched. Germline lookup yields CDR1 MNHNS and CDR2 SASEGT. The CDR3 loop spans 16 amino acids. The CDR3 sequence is CASSALDRVRSYEQYF. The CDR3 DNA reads TGTGCCAGCAGTGCCCTAGACAGGGTGCGTTCCTACGAGCAGTACTTC.

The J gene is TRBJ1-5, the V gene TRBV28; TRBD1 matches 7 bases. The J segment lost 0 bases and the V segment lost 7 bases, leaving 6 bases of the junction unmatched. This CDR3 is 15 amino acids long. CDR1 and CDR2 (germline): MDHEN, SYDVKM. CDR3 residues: CASTIYRGSNQPQHF. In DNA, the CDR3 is TGTGCCAGCACTATTTACAGGGGTAGCAATCAGCCCCAGCATTTT.

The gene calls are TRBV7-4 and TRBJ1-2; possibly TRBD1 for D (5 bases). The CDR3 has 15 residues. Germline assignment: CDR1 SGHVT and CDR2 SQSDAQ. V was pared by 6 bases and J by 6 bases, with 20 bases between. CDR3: CASREYRTVNHGYTF. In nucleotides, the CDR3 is TGTGCCAGCAGGGAATACAGGACCGTCAACCATGGCTACACCTTC. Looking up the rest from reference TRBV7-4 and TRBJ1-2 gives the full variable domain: GAGVSQSPRYKVAKRGRDVALRCDSISGHVTLYWYRQTLGQGSEVLTYSQSDAQRDKSGRPSGRFSAERPERSVSTLKIQRTEQGDSAVYLCASREYRTVNHGYTFGSGTRLTVV.

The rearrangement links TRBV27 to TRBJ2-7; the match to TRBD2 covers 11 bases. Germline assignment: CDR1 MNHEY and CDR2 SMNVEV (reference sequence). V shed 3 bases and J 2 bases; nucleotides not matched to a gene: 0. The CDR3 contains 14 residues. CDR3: CASSFSGRAYEQYF. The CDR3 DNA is TGTGCCAGCAGTTTTAGCGGGAGGGCCTACGAGCAGTACTTC.

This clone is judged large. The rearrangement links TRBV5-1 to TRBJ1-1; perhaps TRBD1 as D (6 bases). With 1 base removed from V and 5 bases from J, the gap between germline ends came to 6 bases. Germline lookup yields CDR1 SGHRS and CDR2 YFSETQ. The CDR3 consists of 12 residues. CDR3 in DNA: TGCGCCAGCAGCTTGAGGGGGACTGAAGCTTTCTTT. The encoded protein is CASSLRGTEAFF.

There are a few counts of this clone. This chain's CDR3 is CASSYASSYNEQFF. In DNA, the CDR3 is TGTGCCAGCAGCTACGCCAGTTCCTACAATGAGCAGTTCTTC. The chain recombines TRBV7-2 with TRBJ2-1; D is uncertain. Germline V gene sequence: CDR1 SGHTA, CDR2 FQGNSA. V lost 4 bases to trimming and J lost 1 base, with 8 bases between them. CDR3 size: 14 residues. Supplemented by reference TRBV7-2 and TRBJ2-1, the full variable domain reads GAGVSQSPSNKVTEKGKDVELRCDPISGHTALYWYRQSLGQGLEFLIYFQGNSAPDKSGLPSDRFSAERTGGSVSTLTIQRTQQEDSAVYLCASSYASSYNEQFFGPGTRLTVL.

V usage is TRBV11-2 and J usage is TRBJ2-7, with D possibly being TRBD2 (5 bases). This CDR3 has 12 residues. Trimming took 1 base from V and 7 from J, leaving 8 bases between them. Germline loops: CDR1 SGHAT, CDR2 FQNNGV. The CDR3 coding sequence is TGTGCCAGCAGCTTAGGAGGGTGGGAGCAGTACTTC. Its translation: CASSLGGWEQYF.

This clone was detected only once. The CDR3 DNA is TGTGCCAGCAGTTACTCGGGCCTCTCAGGACGGGAGACCCAGTACTTC. Protein product: CASSYSGLSGRETQYF. This sequence joins TRBV6-5 and TRBJ2-5; unclear D gene. V dropped 0 bases and J dropped 5 bases, with 16 bases sitting between them. CDR3 size: 16 residues. Germline values: CDR1 MNHEY, CDR2 SVGAGI.

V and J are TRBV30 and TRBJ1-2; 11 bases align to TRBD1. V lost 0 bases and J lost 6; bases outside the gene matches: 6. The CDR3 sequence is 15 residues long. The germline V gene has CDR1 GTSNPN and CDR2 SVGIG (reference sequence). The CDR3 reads CAWSVRTGGMDGYTF. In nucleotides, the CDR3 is TGTGCCTGGAGTGTACGGACAGGGGGCATGGATGGCTACACCTTC.

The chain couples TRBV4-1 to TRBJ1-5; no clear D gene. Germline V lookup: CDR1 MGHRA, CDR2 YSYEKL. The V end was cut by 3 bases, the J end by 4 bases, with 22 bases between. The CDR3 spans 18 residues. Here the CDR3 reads CASSHYRFGVPANQPQHF. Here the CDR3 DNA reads TGCGCCAGCAGCCACTATCGCTTTGGGGTGCCCGCTAATCAGCCCCAGCATTTT.